Described below is a single TCR beta chain sequence and its context. Its antigen target is currently unknown. The record has no base qualities; no much larger clone is one base away. These data originate in a study of OX40 agonist ivuxolimab in advanced cancers. About the investigation overall: Ivuxolimab, which targeted the costimulatory receptor OX40 (CD134), was an agonistic, fully human IgG2 monoclonal antibody. Intravenous ivuxolimab was administered to patients every 2 weeks at six dose levels: 0.01, 0.1, 0.3, 1.5, 3 and 10 mg/kg. Of the approximately 54 patients in dose escalation, about 19 had hepatocellular carcinoma, roughly 15 had melanoma, 9 had renal cell carcinoma and 9 had head and neck cancer. In the dose-escalation cohort, roughly 80% of patients were male, and the mean age was about 55 years, with a range of about 23 to 85. Patients were allowed to have had prior anti-PD-1, anti-PD-L1 or anti-CTLA-4 therapy, and 40% of the dose-escalation patients had previously received checkpoint inhibitors. Three dose-escalation patients achieved partial responses, one with hepatocellular carcinoma and two with cutaneous melanoma. Peripheral TCRbeta sequencing aimed to test whether ivuxolimab altered TCR sequence diversity and caused clonal T-cell expansion. The paper covers the monotherapy dose-escalation part of the phase I ivuxolimab trial, which included N of about 50 patients.

The CDR3 runs 14 amino acids, cysteine and phenylalanine included. The sequence is cut down to CDR3 DNA, 42 bases in frame from base 1. V gives up 4 bases and J gives up 7 bases, and the segment between their germline ends measures 16 bases. Based on the germline V gene, the CDR1 and CDR2 sequences are SGHTA and FQGNSA. Genomic DNA was isolated from the sorted cells so that the TCRbeta CDR3 region could be sequenced. The immunoSEQ Assay was used to sequence the TCRbeta CDR3 regions. Imported from immuneACCESS, the table was reduced by TCRdb to in-frame sequences with V and J called. These copies leave out some clones; in studies compared against another copy, an unresolved V gene accounts for under half, and the cause of the remainder is not known. Within this sample are 100,000 or so clones, with about nine tenths of them counted one time only. The ten largest clones represent under 0.4% of the sample.

Patients with autoimmune disease history or receiving systemic immunosuppression were excluded from the trial. In every dose cohort, peripheral blood was drawn for TCR sequencing at baseline, cycle 4 day 1, and cycle 7 day 1. Samples were obtained from an open-label, multicenter, first-in-human phase I dose-escalation trial of ivuxolimab. The trial enrolled adults with locally advanced or metastatic head and neck squamous cell, hepatocellular, melanoma or renal cell carcinoma. Before TCR sequencing, CD4+ T cells and CD8+ T cells were sorted from peripheral blood as separate populations. Here is what the overall study found, with its caveats: Clonal expansion of both CD4+ and CD8+ blood T cells was observed from baseline to week 6 at doses 0.1 to 3.0 mg/kg. The antigen specificity of the peripheral T cells that underwent clonal expansion was not determined. Low levels of normalized T-cell clonal expansion were also shown by some nonresponding patients. In the 0.1-3.0 mg/kg groups, partial responders had among the lowest normalized peripheral clonal expansion, particularly in CD8+ T cells. After ivuxolimab, CD8+ T cells had more expanded clones than CD4+ T cells on average.

The TCR sequence derives from an adult with an advanced solid tumor such as melanoma, head and neck, liver or kidney cancer. The starting material was CD4+ or CD8+ T cells sorted from blood, obtained in a trial of the OX40 agonist ivuxolimab. The sequence joins TRBV7-2 to TRBJ2-5, with TRBD1 as a weak D call on 5 bases. The CDR3 reads CASSSLGVGRTQYF. The nucleotide sequence reads TGTGCCAGCAGCTCCCTAGGGGTGGGTCGGACCCAGTACTTC.